This TCR beta chain was observed in a study of T cell responses to AZD1222 COVID-19 vaccine (dated by TCRdb to the early 2020s). As for the study more broadly: A total of just over 230 trial participants underwent TCR sequencing, of whom under 220 had received two doses of AZD1222 and about 26 had received two doses of the MenACWY control vaccine. Trial participants were enrolled by age into 18-55, 56-69 and 70-plus year subgroups, with roughly 160, 29 and 62 TCR-sequenced participants respectively. What the study reported, not specific to this receptor: After two AZD1222 doses, both the breadth and the depth of spike-specific TCRs were significantly higher than at day 0 and than in MenACWY recipients. Conclusions about previously exposed vaccinees were limited because only six AZD1222 recipients were SARS-CoV-2 seropositive at baseline. Because no samples from the day 14 peak response were available, repertoires could be characterized only after the peak T cell response. Vaccine-associated CD4 TCRs spanned the whole spike protein, with dominant responses in regions 160-218 and 743-854. Reportedly, close to half of the unique spike-specific TCRs recognized epitopes lying outside the regions that are mutated in the B.1.351 and B.1.1.7 variants. Participants were mostly white British, with more females than males. The authors suggested clonal diversity may have been underestimated. The 56-69-year group was small, and its depth increase did not reach significance, likely because of low power.

What the time point label conveys for this sample: about 28 days (+/-7) after the second vaccine dose. AZD1222 recipients with second doses at about 4 weeks or about 12 weeks were pooled, because spike-specific TCR depth and breadth did not differ between schedules. Vaccinee samples were obtained from the UK trials COV001 and COV002, which included a single-blind randomized controlled phase 2/3 trial of AZD1222 (ChAdOx1 nCoV-19) in healthy adults. Trial participant PBMC samples were collected at day 0 and day 28 after the second dose for TCRbeta chain sequencing. On this clone: Its antigen is still unknown. There are no base qualities to consult, and no much larger clone falls within one base.

Between the V and J ends, shortened by 3 bases and 6 bases respectively, the junction contains 13 bases. From the germline V gene (reference sequence), CDR1 is MNHEY and CDR2 is SMNVEV. The CDR3 numbers 14 residues from cysteine through phenylalanine. Only CDR3 DNA is held: 42 bases, read in frame from base 1. The CDR3 regions of human TCRbeta chains were subjected to immunosequencing. Processing in the source paper ran as follows. Repertoire TCRs were checked for matches against a reference library of SARS-CoV-2-specific TCRs that had been generated using the MIRA antigen-specificity platform. Breadth was defined as the fraction of unique TCRs that were SARS-CoV-2-associated, and depth was defined as the fraction of total T cells that were SARS-CoV-2-associated. Using the MIRA data, each spike-specific TCR was assigned both to the spike region to which the TCR was reactive and to a CD4 or CD8 class. Log10-transformed breadth and depth values were compared by one-way ANOVA with Sidak's multiple comparisons tests. TCRdb holds this immuneACCESS table with in-frame rearrangements only. Some clones are missing; in checked studies, unresolved V genes explain under half, and the rest has no known cause. Clone size and V and J calls were adopted from that table, with D and trimming inferred from the DNA. A total of about 81,000 clones appear in this sample, 80% to 90% of them only once. The leading ten clones occupy 3.4% of the sample.

The sample in question was peripheral blood, obtained 28 days after the second AZD1222 dose. This sequence was found in an adult who received the AZD1222 COVID-19 vaccine. The chain employs TRBV27 and TRBJ2-3; the D gene is possibly TRBD1 or TRBD2, each agreeing over 5 bases. This receptor carries the CDR3 CASSFRGADDTQYF. The DNA reads TGTGCCAGCAGTTTTCGGGGCGCTGACGATACGCAGTATTTT.